The 15 T cell receptor beta chains given below trace back to one sample, sequenced in a study of patients and donors after allogeneic stem cell transplantation. TCRdb re-derived calls from the RT-PCR reads in MiXCR, one entry per CDR3 protein. The table lists some 87,000 distinct CDR3 sequences, 48% of them singletons. Sequencing input: blood, either unsorted or a sorted T cell fraction (not recorded which). These receptors were taken from a human donor who was either an allogeneic HSCT recipient or a stem cell or donor lymphocyte infusion donor (not recorded which). It is not recorded whose cells these are; they may come from a transplant donor.

V and J are TRBV6-2 or TRBV6-3 and TRBJ2-1; D is unclear. CDR3 length: 12 residues. Trimming removed 5 bases at V and 13 bases at J, with 15 bases between. The V gene's germline CDR1 is MNHEY and CDR2 SVGEGT. CDR3 residues: CASSTLFGEQFF. In nucleotides, the CDR3 is TGTGCCAGCAGTACGCTTTTTGGGGAACAGTTCTTC.

This clonotype was detected once. The gene calls are TRBV7-9 and TRBJ1-1; no firm D call. This CDR3 spans 16 amino acids. V dropped 1 base and J dropped 3 bases, with 15 bases sitting between them. The germline V gene encodes CDR1 SEHNR and CDR2 FQNEAQ (reference sequence). CDR3 nucleotides: TGTGCCAGCAGCTTAGAGGGTGCTCGCCTGGACACTGAAGCTTTCTTT. It yields the protein CASSLEGARLDTEAFF.

The J gene is TRBJ1-5, the V gene TRBV6-6; D unclear. The CDR3 extends over 17 amino acids. V lost 5 bases to trimming and J lost 0 bases, with 17 bases between them. From germline, CDR1 is MNHNY and CDR2 SVGAGI (reference sequence). The CDR3 sequence is CASSDLEYPFSNQPQHF. The DNA for the CDR3 is TGTGCCAGCAGTGACTTGGAGTACCCTTTTAGCAATCAGCCCCAGCATTTT.

This clonotype was seen only a few times. The chain couples TRBV7-6 to TRBJ1-1; D is undetermined. Germline V lookup: CDR1 SGHVS, CDR2 FNYEAQ. The V gene lost 0 bases and the J gene lost 2 bases, with 4 bases spanning the gap. CDR3 length: 13 amino acids. CDR3 amino acids: CASSLAGNTEAFF. The DNA for the CDR3 is TGTGCCAGCAGCTTAGCGGGCAACACTGAAGCTTTCTTT.

The chain employs TRBV10-3 and TRBJ1-1; D remains unclear. The CDR3 covers 13 residues. In germline, CDR1 is ENHRY, CDR2 SYGVKD. V was cut by 6 bases and J by 0 bases, with 8 bases left in between. The CDR3, as DNA: TGTGCCATCAGACAGAACCTGAACACTGAAGCTTTCTTT. This gives the protein CAIRQNLNTEAFF.

The J gene is TRBJ1-1, the V gene TRBV12-3 or TRBV12-4; D is uncertain. This CDR3 comprises 14 residues. V was clipped by 4 bases and J by 4 bases, with 13 bases between them. CDR3 in DNA: TGTGCCAGCAGTTCCGTCCGACAACGCACTGAAGCTTTCTTT. This sequence encodes CASSSVRQRTEAFF.

The chain has TRBV6-2 or TRBV6-3 and TRBJ2-1; a possible D gene is TRBD2 (5 bases). The ends were cut back, 10 bases at V and 2 bases at J, with 21 bases in the middle. CDR3 length: 16 residues. CDR1 is MNHEY, CDR2 SVGEGT, per germline. The CDR3: CATQPGEQVAYNEQFF. Written as DNA, the CDR3 is TGTGCCACCCAACCCGGGGAGCAAGTAGCCTACAATGAGCAGTTCTTC.

Of note for this clonotype: An end of the junction differs from the germline gene, which may be a read error. The chain joins TRBV6-5 to TRBJ1-4; tentative D call: TRBD1 (6 bases). The length of the CDR3 is 18 residues. CDR1 is MNHEY, CDR2 SVGAGI, per germline. This CDR3 reads CASSYSFLFAGVGEKLFF. The CDR3 DNA reads as TGCGCCAGCAGTTACTCCTTCCTCTTTGCAGGGGTAGGCGAAAAACTGTTTTTT.

This clonotype was recorded once. The chain employs TRBV20-1 and TRBJ1-2; possible D gene TRBD1, 6 bases. CDR1 is DFQATT, CDR2 SNEGSKA, per germline (reference sequence). CDR3 length: 14 residues. V was cut by 4 bases and J by 1 base, with 13 bases left in between. The CDR3 DNA follows: TGCAGTGCTACGCCTCCAGGGGTTAACTATGGCTACACCTTC. It is translated as CSATPPGVNYGYTF.

This clonotype showed up just a few times. V is TRBV20-1 and J is TRBJ2-7; the D gene is possibly TRBD2 (6 bases). CDR1 DFQATT and CDR2 SNEGSKA come from the germline V gene (reference sequence). The CDR3 runs 13 residues. Trimming shortened V by 4 bases and J by 3 bases, and 13 bases separated the two germline ends. As DNA, the CDR3 is TGCAGTGCTATACGGACTACCGGCTACGAGCAGTACTTC. Translation: CSAIRTTGYEQYF.

The chain combines TRBV12-3 or TRBV12-4 with TRBJ1-2; 7 nucleotides line up with TRBD1. The CDR3 has 14 residues. V lost 7 bases, J lost 3 bases, and 8 bases stayed unmatched. CDR3 residues: CASTPDRRDYGYTF. In DNA, the CDR3 is TGTGCCAGCACCCCGGACAGGCGAGACTATGGCTACACCTTC.

The chain employs TRBV15 and TRBJ1-4; D not resolved. The CDR3 has 16 residues. Germline loops: CDR1 LNHNV, CDR2 YYDKDF (reference sequence). With 5 bases removed from V and 3 bases from J, the gap between germline ends came to 16 bases. The CDR3 nucleotides are TGTGCCACCAGCCGCGAGGTATACGTAGCTAATGAAAAACTGTTTTTT. Its protein is CATSREVYVANEKLFF.

This clonotype was counted only a few times. The chain's CDR3 is CASSMRTPNTEAFF. CDR3 DNA sequence: TGTGCCAGCAGTATGAGGACACCGAACACTGAAGCTTTCTTT. The chain recombines TRBV6-5 with TRBJ1-1; maybe TRBD1 (5 bases). Trimming took 5 bases from V and 1 from J, leaving 11 bases between them. CDR1 and CDR2 from the germline V gene are MNHEY and SVGAGI. The CDR3 totals 14 residues.

The chain carries TRBV7-9 and TRBJ1-4; D remains ambiguous. Trimming left V 4 bases short and J 0 bases short, with 15 bases between. There are 17 residues in the CDR3. Germline V gene data show CDR1 as SEHNR and CDR2 as FQNEAQ (reference sequence). The CDR3 sequence is CASSSSPRRTTNEKLFF. In DNA form, the CDR3 reads TGTGCCAGCAGCTCTTCACCAAGACGGACAACTAATGAAAAACTGTTTTTT.

The chain recombines TRBV5-1 with TRBJ1-6; D unclear. V was pared by 4 bases and J by 8 bases, with 13 bases between. The CDR3 sequence is 14 residues long. CDR1 and CDR2 (germline): SGHRS, YFSETQ. The CDR3 coding sequence is TGCGCCAGCAGCCTGACAAGGCCAGATTCACCCCTCCACTTT. As protein: CASSLTRPDSPLHF.